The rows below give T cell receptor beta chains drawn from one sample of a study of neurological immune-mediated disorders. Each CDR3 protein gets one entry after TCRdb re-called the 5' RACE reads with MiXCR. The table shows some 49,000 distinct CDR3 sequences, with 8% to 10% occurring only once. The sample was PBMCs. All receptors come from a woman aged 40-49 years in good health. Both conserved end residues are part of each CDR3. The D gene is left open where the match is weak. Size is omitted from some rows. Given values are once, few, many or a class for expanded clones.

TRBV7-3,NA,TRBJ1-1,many,CASSPGGAGNTEAFF,TGTGCCAGCAGCCCCGGGGGGGCTGGGAACACTGAAGCTTTCTTT
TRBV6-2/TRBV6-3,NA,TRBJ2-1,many,CASSYSPRTYNEQFF,TGTGCCAGCAGTTACTCCCCCCGCACCTACAATGAGCAGTTCTTC
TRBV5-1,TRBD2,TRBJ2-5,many,CASSLSGRALETQYF,TGCGCCAGCAGCTTAAGCGGGAGGGCCTTGGAGACCCAGTACTTC
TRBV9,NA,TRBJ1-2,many,CASSVDRNAANYGYTF,TGTGCCAGCAGCGTAGATCGGAATGCAGCTAACTATGGCTACACCTTC
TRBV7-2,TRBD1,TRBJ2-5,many,CASSTGHRGPGETQYF,TGTGCCAGCAGCACGGGACACAGGGGACCTGGGGAGACCCAGTACTTC
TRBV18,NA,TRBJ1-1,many,CASSPPEGRTEAFF,TGTGCCAGCTCACCACCGGAGGGAAGAACTGAAGCTTTCTTT
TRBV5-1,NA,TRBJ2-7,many,CASSLAPGNSYEQYF,TGCGCCAGCAGCTTGGCTCCAGGGAACTCCTACGAGCAGTACTTC
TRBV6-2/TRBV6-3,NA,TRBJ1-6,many,CASSPGGNNSPLHF,TGTGCCAGCAGCCCTGGGGGGAATAATTCACCCCTCCACTTT
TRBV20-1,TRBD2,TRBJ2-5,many,CSATRTSGSPETQYF,TGCAGTGCTACCAGGACTAGCGGGAGTCCAGAGACCCAGTACTTC
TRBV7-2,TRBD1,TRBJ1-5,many,CASSARQGQPQHF,TGTGCCAGCAGCGCCAGACAGGGGCAGCCCCAGCATTTT
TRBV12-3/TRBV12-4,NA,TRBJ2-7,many,CASSFRSYEQYF,TGTGCCAGCAGTTTCCGAAGCTACGAGCAGTACTTC
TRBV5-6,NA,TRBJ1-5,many,CASSLARLRNQPQHF,TGTGCCAGCAGCTTGGCTCGTTTGCGGAATCAGCCCCAGCATTTT
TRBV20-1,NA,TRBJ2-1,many,CSARDSVSDNEQFF,TGCAGTGCTAGGGATTCGGTGTCCGACAATGAGCAGTTCTTC
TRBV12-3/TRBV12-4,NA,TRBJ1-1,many,CASSLGQSTEAFF,TGTGCCAGCAGTTTAGGGCAATCCACTGAAGCTTTCTTT
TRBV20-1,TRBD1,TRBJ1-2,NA,CSAPNPGGPYGYTF,TGCAGTGCACCAAACCCAGGGGGCCCCTATGGCTACACCTTC
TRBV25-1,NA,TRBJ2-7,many,CASSEGGKRISYEQYF,TGTGCCAGCAGTGAAGGGGGAAAACGCATTTCCTACGAGCAGTACTTC
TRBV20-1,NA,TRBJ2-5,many,CSARGWEETQYF,TGCAGTGCTAGGGGGTGGGAAGAGACCCAGTACTTC
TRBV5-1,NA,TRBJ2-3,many,CASSPPKGTDTQYF,TGCGCCAGCAGCCCGCCGAAAGGCACAGATACGCAGTATTTT
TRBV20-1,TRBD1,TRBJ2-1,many,CSASGTGWNEQFF,TGCAGTGCCTCCGGGACAGGGTGGAATGAGCAGTTCTTC
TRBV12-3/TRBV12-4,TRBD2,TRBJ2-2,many,CASGAAGGGIGELFF,TGTGCCAGCGGTGCGGCGGGAGGGGGAATCGGGGAGCTGTTTTTT
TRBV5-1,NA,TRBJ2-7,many,CASSDGNSYEQYF,TGCGCCAGCAGCGACGGGAATTCCTACGAGCAGTACTTC
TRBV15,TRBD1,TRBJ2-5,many,CATSRDGTGPRKTQYF,TGTGCCACCAGCAGAGATGGGACAGGGCCGAGGAAGACCCAGTACTTC
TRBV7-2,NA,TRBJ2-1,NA,CASGPSAFSYNEQFF,TGTGCCAGCGGTCCTTCAGCCTTCTCCTACAATGAGCAGTTCTTC
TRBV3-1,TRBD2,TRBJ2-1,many,CACSGGVNEQFF,TGTGCCTGCTCTGGGGGGGTCAATGAGCAGTTCTTC
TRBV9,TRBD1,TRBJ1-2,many,CASSVLTGGDGYTF,TGTGCCAGCAGCGTCCTCACAGGGGGCGATGGCTACACCTTC
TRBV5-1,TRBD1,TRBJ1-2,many,CASSLGQQGASGYTF,TGCGCCAGCAGCTTGGGTCAACAGGGGGCGTCCGGCTACACCTTC
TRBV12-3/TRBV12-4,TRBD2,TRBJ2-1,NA,CASTASSGGYNEQFF,TGTGCCAGCACCGCTTCGAGCGGGGGTTACAATGAGCAGTTCTTC
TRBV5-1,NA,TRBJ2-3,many,CASSRDGSTDTQYF,TGCGCCAGCAGCCGGGACGGGTCCACAGATACGCAGTATTTT
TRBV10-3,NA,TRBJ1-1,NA,CTISKQGDTGAFF,TGTACCATCAGTAAACAGGGAGACACTGGAGCTTTCTTT
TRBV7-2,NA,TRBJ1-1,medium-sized,CASSLAANTEAFF,TGTGCCAGCAGCTTAGCGGCGAACACTGAAGCTTTCTTT
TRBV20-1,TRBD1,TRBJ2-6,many,CSARKGAPSGANVLTF,TGCAGTGCTAGAAAGGGGGCCCCCTCTGGGGCCAACGTCCTGACTTTC
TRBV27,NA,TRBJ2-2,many,CASSWGHGELFF,TGTGCCAGCAGTTGGGGTCACGGGGAGCTGTTTTTT
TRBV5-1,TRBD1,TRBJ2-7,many,CASSNLQGARYEQYF,TGCGCCAGCAGCAACCTACAGGGGGCGAGGTACGAGCAGTACTTC
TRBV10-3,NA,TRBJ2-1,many,CAISDSTGSSYNEQFF,TGTGCCATCAGTGATTCGACAGGCAGCTCCTACAATGAGCAGTTCTTC
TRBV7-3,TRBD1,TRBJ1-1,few,CASSATGRGQRRSTEAFF,TGTGCCAGCAGCGCGACGGGGAGGGGGCAACGGCGGAGCACTGAAGCTTTCTTT
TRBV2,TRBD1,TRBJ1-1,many,CASSERGQGVTEAFF,TGTGCCAGCAGTGAAAGGGGACAGGGGGTAACTGAAGCTTTCTTT
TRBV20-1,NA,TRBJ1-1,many,CSANYRPNTEAFF,TGCAGTGCTAACTACAGGCCGAACACTGAAGCTTTCTTT
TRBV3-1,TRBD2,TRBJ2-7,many,CASSPAGTSGSSYEQYF,TGTGCCAGCAGCCCTGCCGGTACTAGCGGGAGCTCCTACGAGCAGTACTTC
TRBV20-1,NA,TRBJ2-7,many,CSATQPASDEQYF,TGCAGTGCCACCCAGCCGGCTTCGGACGAGCAGTACTTC
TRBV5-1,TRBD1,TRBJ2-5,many,CASSLGQGKETQYF,TGCGCCAGCAGCCTTGGACAGGGAAAGGAGACCCAGTACTTC
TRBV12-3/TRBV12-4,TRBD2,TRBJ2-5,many,CASSPLAGGLETQYF,TGTGCCAGCAGCCCTCTAGCGGGGGGTTTGGAGACCCAGTACTTC
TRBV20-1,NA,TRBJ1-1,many,CSAGGVQGGTEAFF,TGCAGTGCTGGGGGGGTGCAGGGAGGGACTGAAGCTTTCTTT
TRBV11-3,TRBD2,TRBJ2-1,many,CASSPRLTSDYNEQFF,TGTGCCAGCAGCCCCCGTCTTACTAGCGACTACAATGAGCAGTTCTTC
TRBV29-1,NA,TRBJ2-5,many,CSINRNRGGPETQYF,TGCAGCATAAACAGGAACCGGGGAGGCCCAGAGACCCAGTACTTC
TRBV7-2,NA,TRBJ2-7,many,CASSVTYEQYF,TGTGCCAGCAGCGTAACCTACGAGCAGTACTTC
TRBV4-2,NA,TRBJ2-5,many,CASSQALPGQAEETQYF,TGTGCCAGCAGCCAAGCCCTTCCGGGACAAGCAGAAGAGACCCAGTACTTC
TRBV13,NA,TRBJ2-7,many,CASSLGPLGPNEQYF,TGTGCCAGCAGCTTGGGGCCTCTCGGTCCAAACGAGCAGTACTTC
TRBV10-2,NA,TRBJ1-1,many,CASRAPETGMNTEAFF,TGCGCCAGCAGGGCCCCCGAGACAGGCATGAACACTGAAGCTTTCTTT
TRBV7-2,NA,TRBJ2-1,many,CASSLEGFSYNEQFF,TGTGCCAGCAGCTTAGAAGGCTTCTCCTACAATGAGCAGTTCTTC
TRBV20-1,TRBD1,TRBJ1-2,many,CSALTGRVGYTF,TGCAGTGCCTTGACAGGGCGGGTTGGCTACACCTTC
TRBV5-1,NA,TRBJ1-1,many,CASSVQGVDSEAFF,TGCGCCAGCAGCGTCCAAGGGGTGGACTCTGAAGCTTTCTTT
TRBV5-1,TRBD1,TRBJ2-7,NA,CARSWRTGTPHEQYF,TGCGCCAGAAGCTGGAGGACAGGAACCCCCCACGAGCAGTACTTC
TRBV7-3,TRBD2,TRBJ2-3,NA,CASSSVAGRTDTQYF,TGTGCCAGCAGCTCCGTAGCGGGGCGCACAGATACGCAGTATTTT
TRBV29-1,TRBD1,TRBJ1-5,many,CSARTGGNQPQHF,TGCAGCGCCCGGACAGGGGGCAATCAGCCCCAGCATTTT
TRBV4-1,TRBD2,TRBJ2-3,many,CASSQDREGSTDTQYF,TGCGCCAGCAGCCAAGATAGGGAGGGATCCACAGATACGCAGTATTTT